This entry concerns a single T cell receptor (beta chain). No antigen is known for it. No much larger clone exists at a distance of one base, and base qualities are not known. High-throughput TCR beta sequencing profiled peripheral blood CD8+ and CD4+ T cells from healthy donors, Susac syndrome patients and multiple sclerosis patients. The multiple sclerosis controls were treatment-naive patients who had stable or active relapsing-remitting disease and met the revised McDonald criteria. Bulk CD8+ and CD4+ T cells were purified by magnetic negative isolation, whereas CD8+ TEMRA cells were enriched by FACS. Blood was collected in EDTA tubes and processed within 24 hours, with PBMCs isolated through density gradient centrifugation. PBMCs intended for TCR sequencing were frozen in liquid nitrogen and were later thawed in a 37 degrees C water bath. Purity of sorted or isolated CD4+, CD8+ and CD8+ TEMRA cells was at least 90%.

V is pared back by 7 bases and J by 5 bases, with 14 bases lying between the germline termini. For CDR1 and CDR2, the germline V gene (reference sequence) lists MNHNY and SVGAGI. Taken from cysteine to phenylalanine, the CDR3 has 13 residues. Only the CDR3 DNA is retained, 39 bases long and in frame from the first base. The data belong to a study of CD8 T cells in Susac syndrome (dated by TCRdb to about 2019). Study-level background: Repertoire sequencing was used to test whether CD8+ T cell activation and differentiation in Susac syndrome was antigen driven. Clonality of the CD8+ T cell repertoire was compared between around 13 healthy donors, about 14 Susac syndrome patients and some 15 multiple sclerosis patients. General conclusions and limits of the study: The number of individuals in the TCR sequencing and HLA analysis was recognized as being relatively small.

RNA was extracted using the RNeasy kit, and about 0.45 to 1 microgram was reverse transcribed with random hexamers. The immunoSEQ multiplex PCR assay, which covers 54 Vbeta and 13 Jbeta segments, was used to amplify TCR beta CDR3 regions. PCR amplification bias was corrected using a synthetic template baseline for primer optimization and computational correction. In the source study's methods: Reads were annotated to V, D and J genes per IMGT and analyzed with immunoSEQ Analyzer, keeping only productive sequences. To calculate clonality, Shannon entropy was normalized by log2 of the number of productive unique sequences and then subtracted from one. Public and private clones were assessed among the 100 most prevalent clones of each patient and control. A clone was defined as Susac-specific if it was absent from the healthy and MS cohorts, from approximately 980 published viral clones and from other ImmuneACCESS disease sequences. TCRdb ran its own pipeline on the public reads, namely fastp trimming at Q25 and MiXCR clone calling, and kept in-frame beta chains. Records with the same CDR3 protein are collapsed into one entry carrying the most frequent genes and DNA. The V and J calls and clone size are TCRdb's, not the authors'. The sample table lists 200,000 to 250,000 distinct CDR3 sequences, approximately 90% of them with a count of one. About 0.12% of the sample is held by the ten biggest clonotypes.

The sequence was obtained from a human donor with multiple sclerosis. This chain is built from TRBV6-6 and TRBJ2-5; the D region possibly corresponds to TRBD1 (6 bases align). The sample consisted of CD8+ T cells from PBMCs. The DNA sequence follows: TGTGCCAGCACCACAGGGTATAGGGAGACCCAGTACTTC. Its protein product is CASTTGYRETQYF.